This T cell receptor beta chain was obtained from a study of blood T cell repertoires in COVID-19. The wider study: COVID-19 samples, acute and convalescent, were from the United States, Italy and Spain.

The authors' processing: Amplifying reference gene primers gave estimates of nucleated cell counts. TCRdb's copy holds only in-frame clones and misses some; the assay was immunoSEQ multiplex PCR. That table furnishes V, J and clone size, whereas the DNA furnished D and trimming. The table includes more than 100,000 clones, approximately 88% detected once. Germline V gives CDR1 SGHRS, CDR2 YFSETQ. Trimming shortened V by 4 bases and J by 3 bases, and 16 bases separated the two germline ends. This CDR3 spans 15 amino acids. Sequenced input: peripheral blood. This chain links TRBV5-1 with TRBJ2-5, with a weak D call TRBD2 (6 bases). The sequence was obtained from a human donor in a cohort sampled during active COVID-19. The CDR3 DNA follows: TGCGCCAGCAGCGCCGGAGGGATTCCAGAAGAGACCCAGTACTTC. Its protein is CASSAGGIPEETQYF.